This TCR beta chain derives from a study of T-cell memory formation after mild COVID-19. Study-level findings and limits: Clones shrinking from day 15 to 85 showed even CD4/CD8 mixes; later expanders tilted CD4+.

Germline CDR1 SGHAT, CDR2 FQNNGV. The CDR3 loop spans 15 amino acids. V lost 5 bases and J lost 2, with 14 bases in between. This clonotype was detected a few times. Its antigen is currently unknown. TCRdb passed the 5' RACE reads through MiXCR, listing each CDR3 protein once. The repertoire consists of approximately 440,000 distinct CDR3 sequences, with over 15% occurring once and the leading ten covering 8.4%. The sample consisted of PBMCs or a T cell subset sorted from them (not recorded which). The gene calls are TRBV11-2 and TRBJ2-3, with no clear D. This TCR came from an adult woman who had mild COVID-19 (a few samples of this study predate the infection). Cell type and time point are not known. The CDR3 region is CASSPTLGNTDTQYF. The CDR3, as DNA: TGTGCCAGCAGCCCTACCCTAGGGAACACAGATACGCAGTATTTT.